What follows are 2 T cell receptor beta chains derived from one specimen sequenced in a study of blood T cell repertoires in COVID-19. The repertoire was sequenced with immunoSEQ multiplex PCR; TCRdb's copy has only in-frame clones and lacks some. The sample records some 210,000 clones, 70% to 90% being singletons. What was sequenced was peripheral blood. The source is a woman aged 40 to 50 with acute or convalescent COVID-19.

J is TRBJ1-3 and V is TRBV12-5; tentatively, D is TRBD1 (5 bases). Trimming took off 0 bases at V and 9 bases at J, with 24 bases between the two ends. Germline V gene data show CDR1 as LGHNT and CDR2 as FRNRAP. The CDR3 length is 18 residues. The CDR3 DNA follows: TGTGCTAGTGGTTTGGTACGGCTGGCTCTGCTAACCGGGGGCACCATATATTTT. It is translated as CASGLVRLALLTGGTIYF.

The gene calls are TRBV10-3 and TRBJ1-3; D unclear. The CDR3 length is 12 residues. V lost 9 bases and J lost 6, with 12 bases in between. CDR1 and CDR2 (germline): ENHRY, SYGVKD. The CDR3 sequence: CAMRTRENTIYF. The CDR3 nucleotides are TGTGCCATGCGTACTCGAGAAAACACCATATATTTT.